This T cell receptor (beta chain) came from a study of CD8 T cells in Susac syndrome. The authors reverse transcribed roughly 0.5 to 1 ug RNA with random hexamers. TCRdb passed the immunoSEQ multiplex PCR reads through MiXCR, listing each CDR3 protein once. The sample lists about 200,000 distinct CDR3 sequences; under 95% were seen once. Sequencing used CD4+ T cells from PBMCs. This TCR was sampled from a human donor in good health.

This CDR3 reads CATARSPGEDTQYF. CDR3 coding DNA: TGTGCCACAGCACGGTCGCCGGGTGAAGATACGCAGTATTTT. The rearrangement joins TRBV19 to TRBJ2-3; no firm D call. Germline assignment: CDR1 LNHDA and CDR2 SQIVND (reference sequence). This CDR3 has 14 residues. Trimming pared 10 bases from V and 5 bases from J, leaving 19 bases between.